This T cell receptor (beta chain) originates from a study of cytomegalovirus exposure and HLA in healthy donors. Study-level background: About 200 million T cells yielded about 120 million unique TCR beta sequences, as an earlier analysis found. Study-level points and caveats: TCR beta V segments were, for the most part, productive about 87% or about 30% of the time in an earlier analysis. Later work found that TCR association rates differed between HLA loci; DRB1 had the most and HLA-C the fewest. A later analysis, which compared TCR beta chains of equal frequency, found the HLA-associated ones more clonally expanded.

The CDR3 totals 11 residues. Germline V lookup: CDR1 MNHNS, CDR2 SASEGT. V was clipped by 3 bases and J by 12 bases, with 12 bases between them. Comments on this clone: What it recognizes is unknown.

With 60 Vbeta and 13 Jbeta primers, the PCR was carried out. Clones were read by immunoSEQ multiplex PCR, and TCRdb kept only the in-frame ones, dropping some. Of over 100,000 clones in the sample, less than 80% were seen once. This clonotype originated in a female donor in good health and CMV-seropositive. The V and J genes are TRBV6-1 and TRBJ2-7, with D hard to call. Sequencing was performed on PBMCs. CDR3 bases: TGTGCCAGCAGTGACAACAAGAGGTGGTACTTC. As protein: CASSDNKRWYF.